These T cell receptor beta chains were read from a single sample in a study of blood T cell repertoires in COVID-19. Profiled with immunoSEQ multiplex PCR; TCRdb holds only in-frame clones, not every one. This sample carries 270,000 or so clones, approximately 86% of them seen once, and the ten largest clones take roughly 3%. Sequenced: PBMCs or T cells enriched from blood (not recorded which). The source of these receptors is a woman younger than 30 who had recovered from COVID-19. Both conserved end residues are part of each CDR3. D genes are given only for firm matches. Where a row states a size, it is once, few, many or the class of an expanded clone; other rows omit it.

j_call v_call clone_size d_call cdr3_nt cdr3_aa
TRBJ1-5 TRBV9 NA NA TGTGCCAGCAGCGTAGACGGGACATCCAATCAGCCCCAGCATTTT CASSVDGTSNQPQHF
TRBJ1-2 TRBV11-2 NA NA TGTGCCAGCAGCTTAGGTACAGACTATGGCTACACCTTC CASSLGTDYGYTF
TRBJ2-1 TRBV27 NA NA TGTGCCAGCAGTTTAGGGGACAAGTACTACAATGAGCAGTTCTTC CASSLGDKYYNEQFF
TRBJ1-1 TRBV4-1 NA NA TGCGCCAGCAGCCAAGGACAGGAGGTCACTGAAGCTTTCTTT CASSQGQEVTEAFF
TRBJ2-5 TRBV30 NA TRBD2 TGTGCCTGGATTCTACTAGCGACGGTTACCCCTCCGACCCAGTACTTC CAWILLATVTPPTQYF
TRBJ2-3 TRBV30 NA NA TGTGCCTGGACTCGCGGGGTGGTTGGCACAGATACGCAGTATTTT CAWTRGVVGTDTQYF
TRBJ2-1 TRBV7-2 NA TRBD2 TGTGCCAGCAGCTTAGCGCTAGCGGGATCCCCTGAGCAGTTCTTC CASSLALAGSPEQFF
TRBJ1-5 TRBV7-8 NA NA TGTGCCAGCAGCTCGGGACAAGTCAATCAGCCCCAGCATTTT CASSSGQVNQPQHF
TRBJ1-6 TRBV15 NA NA TGTGCCACCAGCAGAGATCGCCAGGGGAATTCACCCCTCCACTTT CATSRDRQGNSPLHF
TRBJ2-5 TRBV7-2 NA TRBD2 TGTGCCAGCAGCTCTATATTAGCGGGAGCCGAGACCCAGTACTTC CASSSILAGAETQYF
TRBJ1-5 TRBV30 NA NA TGTGCCTGGAGTGGAGTGGGGGGAAATCAGCCCCAGCATTTT CAWSGVGGNQPQHF
TRBJ1-2 TRBV10-3 NA TRBD1 TGTGCCATCAGTGCCACCGGGACAGGCCGAGCTAACTATGGCTACACCTTC CAISATGTGRANYGYTF
TRBJ2-7 TRBV4-1 once TRBD1 TGCGCCAGCAGCCAAGATTGGGCCGACAGGGTAATCGGCGAGCAGTACTTC CASSQDWADRVIGEQYF
TRBJ1-1 TRBV18 NA NA TGTGCCAGCTCACCCCGGAACACTGAAGCTTTCTTT CASSPRNTEAFF
TRBJ1-4 TRBV4-1 NA TRBD1 TGCGCCAGCAGCCAACACAGGGGTACTAATGAAAAACTGTTTTTT CASSQHRGTNEKLFF
TRBJ2-3 TRBV19 NA NA TGTGCCAGTAGTGCTGGTGACCAGGCCACAGATACGCAGTATTTT CASSAGDQATDTQYF
TRBJ1-2 TRBV3-1/TRBV3-2 NA TRBD1 TGTGCCAGCAGCCCGGGGACAGCTCTAAGTGGCTACACCTTC CASSPGTALSGYTF
TRBJ2-7 TRBV2 NA NA TGTGCCAGCAGCTCTGGGGGGTGGGCCGAGCAGTACTTC CASSSGGWAEQYF
TRBJ2-3 TRBV4-3 NA NA TGCGCCAGCAGCCTTAGCGTGGACAGAAGCACAGATACGCAGTATTTT CASSLSVDRSTDTQYF
TRBJ2-1 TRBV5-1 NA TRBD1 TGCGCCACCTCGACAGGGGGTTCCCCAGAGGTTGAGCAGTTCTTC CATSTGGSPEVEQFF
TRBJ1-2 TRBV19 NA TRBD1 TGTGCCAGTAGTATCCAGGGGGAATACGGCTACACCTTC CASSIQGEYGYTF
TRBJ1-2 TRBV7-2 few NA TGTGCCAGCAGCGCACAGGGAGACTATGGCTACACCTTC CASSAQGDYGYTF
TRBJ2-7 TRBV4-1 once TRBD2 TGCGCCAGCAGCCAAGGACTAGCGGCCTCCTACGAGCAGTACTTC CASSQGLAASYEQYF
TRBJ1-1 TRBV3-1/TRBV3-2 once NA TGTGCCAGCAGCCCAGCAGGCCGGCTGGGTGGAGCTTTCTTT CASSPAGRLGGAFF
TRBJ1-1 TRBV7-9 NA NA TGTGCCAGCAGCTTGGCGAATCAGGGAAACACTGAAGCTTTCTTT CASSLANQGNTEAFF